These 7 T cell receptor beta chains share one sample of origin, sequenced in a study of Graves' ophthalmopathy and Graves' hyperthyroidism. TCR beta CDR3 regions were amplified from RNA transcripts. HTBI primers were used in a first-round RT-PCR, which preceded a second-round multiplex PCR. TCRdb re-called the multiplex PCR reads with MiXCR, one entry per CDR3 protein. This sample yields around 1.1 million distinct CDR3 sequences, of which about 36% are seen a single time; around 10% belongs to the top ten. Sequenced input: peripheral blood or thyroid tissue (not recorded which). These receptors were taken from an adult man with Graves' hyperthyroidism.

This clonotype was seen ten or more times. This sequence joins TRBV19 and TRBJ2-6, with unresolved D. V dropped 5 bases and J dropped 3 bases, with 17 bases sitting between them. The length of the CDR3 is 17 residues. Germline V CDR1 and CDR2: LNHDA, SQIVND (reference sequence). The CDR3 DNA reads as TGTGCCAGTAGTCCCCGCTTTGTATCTGGTGGGGCCAACGTCCTGACTTTC. It translates to CASSPRFVSGGANVLTF.

This clonotype was counted many times. The chain recombines TRBV7-2 with TRBJ2-6, with 8 bases matching TRBD1. CDR1 is SGHTA, CDR2 FQGNSA, per germline. V gave up 4 bases and J gave up 2 bases; unmatched junction bases: 7. CDR3 length: 17 residues. CDR3 nucleotide sequence: TGTGCCAGCAGCTCGTCCCGCAGGGGGCCTGGGGCCAACGTCCTGACTTTC. The encoded protein is CASSSSRRGPGANVLTF.

This clonotype has a handful of counts. This sequence joins TRBV3-1 and TRBJ1-1; unclear D gene. This CDR3 is 14 amino acids long. The ends were cut back, 2 bases at V and 5 bases at J, with 12 bases in the middle. Germline CDR1 is LGHDT and CDR2 is YNNKEL (reference sequence). In nucleotides, the CDR3 is TGTGCCAGCAGCCAACATTCCGCCTGGACTGAAGCTTTCTTT. Amino acid sequence: CASSQHSAWTEAFF.

The gene calls are TRBV19 and TRBJ1-6, with TRBD1 as a possible D gene (6 bases). Trimming stripped 1 base from V and 11 bases from J, with 18 bases between. CDR1 and CDR2 (germline): LNHDA, SQIVND (reference sequence). The CDR3 sequence is 16 residues long. DNA of the CDR3: TGTGCCAGTAGTATAGGCTTCACCGGGACATTTCCACCCCTCCACTTT. Its protein product is CASSIGFTGTFPPLHF.

A word on this clonotype: The germline gene is not matched at one end of the junction; a read error may be the cause. The rearrangement joins TRBV7-3 to TRBJ2-5; either TRBD1 or TRBD2 may fit D (7 bases each). This CDR3 is built from 15 residues. Per germline, CDR1 SGHTA and CDR2 FQGTGA. The CDR3 region has the DNA TGTGCCAGCACCTGGGAGTCGACAGGGCGGGAGATCCAGTACTTC. Encoded protein: CASTWESTGREIQYF.

The V gene is TRBV2, the J gene TRBJ1-5; D might be TRBD1 (5 bases). CDR3 length: 13 amino acids. With 11 bases removed from V and 5 bases from J, the gap between germline ends came to 16 bases. Germline CDR1 reads SNHLY; CDR2 reads FYNNEI. CDR3 region: CAGTPRGDQPQHF. In DNA form, the CDR3 reads TGTGCCGGCACACCAAGAGGGGATCAGCCCCAGCATTTT.

In its sample, this clonotype was seen a few times. The J gene is TRBJ2-7, the V gene TRBV7-2; 7 bases agree with TRBD2. The CDR3 length is 16 residues. Trimming at V came to 1 base and at J to 3 bases, leaving 9 bases not matched to a gene. Germline V gives CDR1 SGHTA, CDR2 FQGNSA. CDR3 in DNA: TGTGCCAGCAGCTTAGTGGGAGGGGCGAAATACTACGAGCAGTACTTC. Amino acids: CASSLVGGAKYYEQYF.